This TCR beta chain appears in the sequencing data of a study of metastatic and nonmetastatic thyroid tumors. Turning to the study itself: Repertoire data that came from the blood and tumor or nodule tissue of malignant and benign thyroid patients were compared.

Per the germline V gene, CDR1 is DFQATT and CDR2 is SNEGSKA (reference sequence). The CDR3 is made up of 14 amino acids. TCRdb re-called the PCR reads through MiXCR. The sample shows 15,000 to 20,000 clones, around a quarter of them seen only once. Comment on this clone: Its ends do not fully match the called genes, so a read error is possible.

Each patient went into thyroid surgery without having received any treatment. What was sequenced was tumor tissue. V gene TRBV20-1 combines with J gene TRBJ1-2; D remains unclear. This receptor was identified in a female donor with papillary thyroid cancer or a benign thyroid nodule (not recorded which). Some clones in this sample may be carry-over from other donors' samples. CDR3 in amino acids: CSAATSPKLYGYTF. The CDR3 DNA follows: TGCAGTGCTGCGACTTCCCCAAAGCTCTATGGCTACACGTTC.